This TCR beta chain was identified during a study of cytomegalovirus exposure and HLA in healthy donors. Overall study: Of 398 genotyped donors, around 84% clustered with self-reported Caucasian donors.

The study, taken as a whole, reports: There was a cluster of highly shared sequence variants that was likely a sequencing artifact.

From germline, CDR1 is MRHNA and CDR2 SNTAGT. The CDR3 sequence is 13 residues long. The germline V and J ends were trimmed by 0 bases and 6 bases, with 7 bases remaining between them. The primer mix had 60 Vbeta and 13 Jbeta primers. Only in-frame clones appear in the TCRdb table, and some are missing; sequencing was by immunoSEQ multiplex PCR. The table shows about 180,000 clones, with around 77% occurring only once. Concerning this clone itself: Its antigen is not known.

Sequenced: PBMCs. The rearrangement links TRBV6-4 to TRBJ2-3; no clear D. This sequence originates from a woman aged 45-65 years in good health and CMV-seropositive. The CDR3 sequence: CASSDSFADTQYF. CDR3 bases: TGTGCCAGCAGTGACTCGTTCGCGGATACGCAGTATTTT.